The rows below give T cell receptor beta chains drawn from one sample of a study of T cell responses to AZD1222 COVID-19 vaccine. The method was immunoSEQ multiplex PCR; TCRdb's version includes in-frame clones alone and lacks a portion of them. The top ten clones hold 4.5% to 6% of a sample with approximately 140,000 clones, roughly 92% of them seen once. This specimen consisted of peripheral blood, obtained on day 0 of AZD1222 vaccination. These receptors all stem from an adult in good health. Each CDR3 is given without its conserved first and last residue. The D gene is left open where the match is weak. The size field is filled for only some rows; it gives once, few, many or a size class.

size: -; D: -; J: TRBJ1-6; V: TRBV4-3; CDR3: ASSQDRASPLH
size: -; D: -; J: TRBJ1-1; V: TRBV12-3/TRBV12-4; CDR3: ASRTFNTEAF
size: -; D: -; J: TRBJ1-2; V: TRBV28; CDR3: ASSLRAAPYGYT
size: -; D: TRBD2; J: TRBJ2-1; V: TRBV5-1; CDR3: ASSLRLAGGNNEQF
size: once; D: TRBD1; J: TRBJ1-1; V: TRBV7-3; CDR3: ASSLTGAGGAF
size: -; D: TRBD2; J: TRBJ2-1; V: TRBV10-1; CDR3: ASSLGGTINEQF
size: few; D: -; J: TRBJ2-1; V: TRBV9; CDR3: ASSGSFGDSYNEQF
size: -; D: -; J: TRBJ2-5; V: TRBV28; CDR3: ASSAPVETQY
size: -; D: -; J: TRBJ1-5; V: TRBV15; CDR3: ATSVLVGPQH
size: -; D: -; J: TRBJ1-2; V: TRBV19; CDR3: ASSTLGVNYGYT
size: -; D: -; J: TRBJ2-7; V: TRBV11-1; CDR3: ASSPRGGLRFYEQY
size: -; D: -; J: TRBJ1-1; V: TRBV7-9; CDR3: ASSLAGTNTEAF
size: -; D: TRBD1; J: TRBJ2-7; V: TRBV19; CDR3: ASTPPGGSYEQY
size: -; D: TRBD1; J: TRBJ1-6; V: TRBV6-5; CDR3: ASRQTGQGSSPLH
size: -; D: -; J: TRBJ2-1; V: TRBV5-4; CDR3: ASSVRFREQF
size: once; D: -; J: TRBJ2-5; V: TRBV5-1; CDR3: ASSLNAQETQY
size: -; D: TRBD2; J: TRBJ2-1; V: TRBV5-8; CDR3: ASRRLAGRPGQF
size: -; D: TRBD1; J: TRBJ1-4; V: TRBV2; CDR3: ASSETGTGREKLF
size: -; D: -; J: TRBJ1-1; V: TRBV15; CDR3: ATRYGQLNTEAF
size: -; D: TRBD1; J: TRBJ1-2; V: TRBV12-3/TRBV12-4; CDR3: ASTLGQHYGYT
size: -; D: -; J: TRBJ2-7; V: TRBV28; CDR3: ASTTNYEQY
size: -; D: TRBD2; J: TRBJ2-7; V: TRBV7-9; CDR3: ATGSGGPYEQY
size: -; D: -; J: TRBJ2-7; V: TRBV7-3; CDR3: ASSLLRQIYYEQY
size: -; D: TRBD2; J: TRBJ2-3; V: TRBV29-1; CDR3: SVRAGGRPLSQY
size: -; D: -; J: TRBJ2-7; V: TRBV18; CDR3: ASSPSAGSSYEQY
size: -; D: TRBD1; J: TRBJ2-7; V: TRBV7-4; CDR3: ASSFPPAGQGAREQY
size: -; D: -; J: TRBJ1-2; V: TRBV2; CDR3: ASSEQGMGGYT
size: -; D: -; J: TRBJ1-2; V: TRBV3-1/TRBV3-2; CDR3: ASSQEPADRPT
size: -; D: TRBD1; J: TRBJ1-2; V: TRBV3-1/TRBV3-2; CDR3: ASSQDLGQGYT
size: -; D: -; J: TRBJ2-1; V: TRBV21-1; CDR3: ASSKVGLAERGSYNEQF
size: -; D: -; J: TRBJ1-1; V: TRBV3-1/TRBV3-2; CDR3: ASSYRGPRGTEAF
size: -; D: -; J: TRBJ2-7; V: TRBV28; CDR3: ASSPGPGPRDYEQY
size: few; D: -; J: TRBJ2-7; V: TRBV6-2/TRBV6-3; CDR3: ASSLSRLSYEQY
size: -; D: -; J: TRBJ2-3; V: TRBV9; CDR3: ASSVGPEPRDTQY
size: -; D: -; J: TRBJ1-2; V: TRBV19; CDR3: ASTRRDQNYGYT
size: -; D: -; J: TRBJ2-2; V: TRBV9; CDR3: ASSVRPKSSRGNTGELF